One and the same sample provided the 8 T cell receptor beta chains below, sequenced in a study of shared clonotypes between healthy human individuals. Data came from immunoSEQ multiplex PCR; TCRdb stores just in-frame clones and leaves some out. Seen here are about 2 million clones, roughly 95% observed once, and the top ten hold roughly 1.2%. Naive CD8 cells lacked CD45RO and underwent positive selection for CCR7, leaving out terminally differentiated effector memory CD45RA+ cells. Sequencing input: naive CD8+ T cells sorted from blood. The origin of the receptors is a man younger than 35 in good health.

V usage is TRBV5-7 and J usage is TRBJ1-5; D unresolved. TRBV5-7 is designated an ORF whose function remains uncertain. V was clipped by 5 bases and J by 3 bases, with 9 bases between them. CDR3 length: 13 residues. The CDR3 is CASRRPFNQPQHF. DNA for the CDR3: TGTGCCAGCAGGAGGCCGTTCAATCAGCCCCAGCATTTT.

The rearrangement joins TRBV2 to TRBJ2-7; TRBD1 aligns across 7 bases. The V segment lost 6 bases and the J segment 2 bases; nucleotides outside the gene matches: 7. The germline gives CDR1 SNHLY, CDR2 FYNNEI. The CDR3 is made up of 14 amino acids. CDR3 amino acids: CASSLRDRAYEQYF. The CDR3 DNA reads TGTGCCAGCAGCCTCCGGGACAGAGCCTACGAGCAGTACTTC.

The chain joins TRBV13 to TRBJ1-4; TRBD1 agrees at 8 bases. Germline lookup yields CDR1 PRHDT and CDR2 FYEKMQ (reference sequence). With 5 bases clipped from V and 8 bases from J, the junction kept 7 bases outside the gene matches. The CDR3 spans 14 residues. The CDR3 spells CASSTRTGIEKLFF. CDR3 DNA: TGTGCCAGCAGCACAAGGACAGGGATCGAAAAACTGTTTTTT.

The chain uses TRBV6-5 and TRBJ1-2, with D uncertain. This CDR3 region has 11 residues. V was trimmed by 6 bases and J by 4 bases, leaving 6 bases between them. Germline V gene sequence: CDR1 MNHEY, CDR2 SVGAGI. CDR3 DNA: TGTGCCAGCAGCGGGGTCTATGGCTACACCTTC. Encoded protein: CASSGVYGYTF.

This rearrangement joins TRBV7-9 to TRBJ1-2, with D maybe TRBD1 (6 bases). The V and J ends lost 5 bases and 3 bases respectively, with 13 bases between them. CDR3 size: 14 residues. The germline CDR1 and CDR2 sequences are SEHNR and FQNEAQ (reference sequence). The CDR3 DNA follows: TGTGCCAGCAGCACTACAGGGCCCGACTATGGCTACACCTTC. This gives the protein CASSTTGPDYGYTF.

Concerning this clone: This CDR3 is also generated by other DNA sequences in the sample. CDR3 nucleotides: TGTGCCAGCAGTTACGGGGGCGAGAGTACTGAAGCTTTCTTT. As protein: CASSYGGESTEAFF. The rearrangement uses TRBV6-5 and TRBJ1-1, with a tentative D call TRBD1 (6 bases). Trimming removed 2 bases from V and 5 bases from J, with 12 bases in between. The germline CDR1 and CDR2 sequences are MNHEY and SVGAGI. CDR3 size: 14 residues.

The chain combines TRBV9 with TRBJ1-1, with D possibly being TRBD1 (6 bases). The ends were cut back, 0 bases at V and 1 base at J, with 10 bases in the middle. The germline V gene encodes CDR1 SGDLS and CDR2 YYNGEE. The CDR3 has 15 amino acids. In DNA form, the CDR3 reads TGTGCCAGCAGCGTAGACAGGGTCGGGAACACTGAAGCTTTCTTT. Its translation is CASSVDRVGNTEAFF.

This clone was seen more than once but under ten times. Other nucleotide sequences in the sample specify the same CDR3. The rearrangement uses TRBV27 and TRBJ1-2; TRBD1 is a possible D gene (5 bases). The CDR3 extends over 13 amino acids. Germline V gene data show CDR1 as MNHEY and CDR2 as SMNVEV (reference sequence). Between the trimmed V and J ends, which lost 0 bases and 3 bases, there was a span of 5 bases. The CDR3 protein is CASSLSGDYGYTF. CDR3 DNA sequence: TGTGCCAGCAGTTTATCAGGGGACTATGGCTACACCTTC.